Shown below are 20 T cell receptor beta chains from a single sample sequenced in a study of human T cells and chemical hapten exposure. TCRdb used MiXCR to reprocess the RACE reads, holding one entry per CDR3 protein. The sample yields about 81,000 distinct CDR3 sequences, 10% to 13% seen once. Time point denoted: patch test 2, 6 weeks after DPC sensitization. Noted treatment: therapeutic diphenylcyclopropenone sensitization with weekly scalp DPC. The specimen comprised whole blood, sampled in connection with sensitization to the hapten diphenylcyclopropenone (DPC). The receptors derive from a woman between 25 and 40 years old with alopecia areata. Some clones in this sample may be carry-over from other donors' samples.

This clonotype was seen at least ten times. V is TRBV20-1 and J is TRBJ2-5, with D possibly being TRBD2 (5 bases). The V end lost 4 bases, the J end lost 3 bases, and 24 bases lay between the germline ends. CDR1 is DFQATT and CDR2 is SNEGSKA in the germline V gene (reference sequence). This CDR3 comprises 17 residues. The DNA for the CDR3 is TGCAGTGCTACGGTACTAGGGCATCACACACGGGAAGAGACCCAGTACTTC. Residues: CSATVLGHHTREETQYF.

This clonotype has just a few counts. This rearrangement joins TRBV7-9 to TRBJ1-1, with a weak D call TRBD1 (5 bases). This CDR3 spans 13 amino acids. The ends were cut back, 3 bases at V and 5 bases at J, with 10 bases in the middle. Germline V gene data show CDR1 as SEHNR and CDR2 as FQNEAQ (reference sequence). CDR3 sequence: CASSFLRDTEAFF. The CDR3 bases are TGTGCCAGCAGCTTCCTCAGGGATACTGAAGCTTTCTTT.

This clonotype was seen at least ten times. CDR3 in DNA: TGTGCCAGCAGCCGGGGACTAGCGGTGGGCTCCTACGAGCAGTACTTC. Translated, it gives CASSRGLAVGSYEQYF. V usage is TRBV13 and J usage is TRBJ2-7; the match to TRBD2 covers 11 bases. V was pared by 5 bases and J by 0 bases, with 6 bases of the junction left unmatched. The CDR3 is 16 amino acids. Germline CDR1 and CDR2: PRHDT and FYEKMQ (reference sequence). Variable domain in full (rest from reference TRBV13 and TRBJ2-7): AAGVIQSPRHLIKEKRETATLKCYPIPRHDTVYWYQQGPGQDPQFLISFYEKMQSDKGSIPDRFSAQQFSDYHSELNMSSLELGDSALYFCASSRGLAVGSYEQYFGPGTRLTVT.

In this sample, this clonotype turned up many times. The chain joins TRBV7-3 to TRBJ2-1, with 10 positions matching TRBD1. V trimming: 1 base; J trimming: 8 bases; junction bases outside the gene matches: 14. Germline V lookup: CDR1 SGHTA, CDR2 FQGTGA. This CDR3 contains 18 residues. The CDR3 sequence: CASSLKAAGTGVFDEQFF. The CDR3 DNA reads as TGTGCCAGCAGCTTAAAAGCGGCCGGGACAGGGGTTTTTGATGAGCAGTTCTTC.

The sample holds many counts of this clonotype. Here the CDR3 DNA reads TGTGCCAGCAGTTTGCCCAAGGGGACGGGCGAGACCCAGTACTTC. The encoded protein is CASSLPKGTGETQYF. The V call is TRBV28, the J call TRBJ2-5; D possibly uses TRBD1 or TRBD2 (5 bases each). This CDR3 has 15 residues. The V end was cut by 3 bases, the J end by 5 bases, with 16 bases between. Germline loops: CDR1 MDHEN, CDR2 SYDVKM.

In this sample, this clonotype turned up many times. In DNA form, the CDR3 reads TGTGCCAGCGCCACGAGGCCGTCGGGCGAGCAGTACTTC. Translation: CASATRPSGEQYF. The chain combines TRBV6-2 or TRBV6-3 with TRBJ2-7; no clear D gene. This CDR3 has 13 amino acids. Per germline, CDR1 MNHEY and CDR2 SVGEGT. V lost 8 bases to trimming and J lost 6 bases, with 17 bases between them.

This chain links TRBV4-1 with TRBJ2-2, with no clear D. The CDR3 covers 14 residues. Germline-derived CDR1 and CDR2 are MGHRA and YSYEKL. V was shortened by 4 bases and J by 7 bases, with 13 bases between the two germline ends. For the CDR3, the DNA is TGCGCCAGCAGCCCATATTCGTACGACGGGGAGCTGTTTTTT. Protein product: CASSPYSYDGELFF.

The rearrangement links TRBV6-1 to TRBJ2-3; D not resolved. The CDR3 runs to 16 residues. The ends were cut back, 5 bases at V and 0 bases at J, with 15 bases in the middle. CDR1 MNHNS and CDR2 SASEGT come from the germline V gene. The CDR3 protein is CASSQDGLSSTDTQYF. In DNA, the CDR3 is TGTGCCAGCAGTCAGGACGGCCTTTCTAGCACAGATACGCAGTATTTT.

The chain couples TRBV20-1 to TRBJ2-3; D gene unclear. This CDR3 comprises 11 residues. The germline CDR1 and CDR2 sequences are DFQATT and SNEGSKA (reference sequence). V lost 3 bases and J 3 bases, leaving 4 bases between the germline ends. The CDR3 coding sequence is TGCAGTGCTAGGATTACAGATACGCAGTATTTT. Translation: CSARITDTQYF.

The chain uses TRBV7-2 and TRBJ2-1, with D tentatively TRBD2 (7 bases). The CDR3 is 16 residues long. The V gene's germline CDR1 is SGHTA and CDR2 FQGNSA. V shed 0 bases and J shed 3 bases, with 12 bases lying between them. The CDR3 nucleotides are TGTGCCAGCAGCTTAGCGTTCGGGGGGCGCTACAATGAGCAGTTCTTC. It encodes CASSLAFGGRYNEQFF.

This clonotype was counted between two and nine times. The chain links TRBV7-7 to TRBJ2-2, with 10 bases fitting TRBD2. The CDR3 consists of 15 residues. V trimming: 5 bases; J trimming: 10 bases; junction bases outside the gene matches: 10. CDR1 and CDR2 from the germline V gene are SSHAT and FNYEAQ (reference sequence). CDR3 sequence: CASSPLAGAPSELFF. DNA of the CDR3: TGTGCCAGCAGCCCTCTAGCGGGGGCCCCGTCGGAGCTGTTTTTT.

The sample holds many counts of this clonotype. The chain is built from TRBV29-1 and TRBJ2-3; 7 nucleotides match TRBD2. The germline V gene has CDR1 SQVTM and CDR2 ANQGSEA. V shed 7 bases, J shed 6 bases, and the junction held 13 bases outside the gene matches. CDR3 length: 14 residues. CDR3 bases: TGCAGCGGGAGGACTAGTGTAGTTGGGGATACGCAGTATTTT. It encodes CSGRTSVVGDTQYF.

At least ten counts were recorded for this clonotype. J is TRBJ2-5 and V is TRBV6-2 or TRBV6-3; TRBD2 matches 7 bases. In germline, CDR1 is MNHEY, CDR2 SVGEGT. The CDR3 covers 18 residues. V gave up 0 bases and J gave up 1 base; unmatched junction bases: 11. The chain's CDR3 is CASSYSSSGSGAQETQYF. The CDR3 DNA is TGTGCCAGCAGTTACTCGTCGTCTGGAAGCGGGGCCCAAGAGACCCAGTACTTC.

In this sample, this clonotype turned up a few times. The chain has TRBV7-2 and TRBJ1-5, with D hard to call. Trimming took off 1 base at V and 2 bases at J, with 9 bases between the two ends. CDR1 and CDR2 (germline): SGHTA, FQGNSA. The CDR3 extends over 15 amino acids. CDR3 coding DNA: TGTGCCAGCAGCTTAGAGCCCGGGGGCAATCAGCCCCAGCATTTT. Amino acids: CASSLEPGGNQPQHF.

Remarks on this clonotype: Here the CDR3 omits its conserved ending phenylalanine or tryptophan, so a read error is the likely source. V gene TRBV7-9 combines with J gene TRBJ2-3; 13 positions match TRBD2. V lost 4 bases to trimming and J lost 6 bases; unmatched junction nucleotides: 10. The CDR3 contains 17 residues. CDR1 and CDR2 (germline): SEHNR, FQNEAQ (reference sequence). The CDR3 loop is CASSSGLAGPSGDTQYS. In DNA form, the CDR3 reads TGTGCCAGCAGCTCGGGACTAGCGGGGCCATCTGGGGATACGCAGTATTCT.

This clonotype was picked up many times. The chain employs TRBV20-1 and TRBJ2-5; 8 bases match TRBD2. The CDR3 loop spans 14 amino acids. Germline values: CDR1 DFQATT, CDR2 SNEGSKA (reference sequence). V shed 1 base, J shed 5 bases, and the junction held 6 bases outside the gene matches. The CDR3 spells CSARVGTSRETQYF. The CDR3 DNA sequence: TGCAGTGCTAGAGTGGGGACTAGTCGTGAGACCCAGTACTTC.

The V call is TRBV27, the J call TRBJ2-5; possible D gene TRBD2, 5 bases. The V end lost 6 bases, the J end lost 5 bases, and 16 bases lay between the germline ends. The CDR3 runs 14 residues. Germline V gene data show CDR1 as MNHEY and CDR2 as SMNVEV (reference sequence). The CDR3 sequence is CASSSTRGLETQYF. Here the CDR3 DNA reads TGTGCCAGCAGCTCTACCCGAGGGCTTGAGACCCAGTACTTC.

This clonotype was detected ten times or more. V and J are TRBV5-1 and TRBJ2-7, with D possibly being TRBD1 or TRBD2 (7 bases each). The CDR3 spans 15 residues. Germline V lookup: CDR1 SGHRS, CDR2 YFSETQ. The V end was cut by 4 bases, the J end by 1 base, with 15 bases between. The CDR3 DNA sequence: TGCGCCAGCAGCCAACCAGGGGGGGCTTCCTACGAGCAGTACTTC. Encoded protein: CASSQPGGASYEQYF. Drawing the rest from reference TRBV5-1 and TRBJ2-7, the complete variable domain is KAGVTQTPRYLIKTRGQQVTLSCSPISGHRSVSWYQQTPGQGLQFLFEYFSETQRNKGNFPGRFSGRQFSNSRSEMNVSTLELGDSALYLCASSQPGGASYEQYFGPGTRLTVT.

This clonotype was picked up many times. The rearrangement joins TRBV7-6 to TRBJ2-7; the D gene could be TRBD1 or TRBD2 (5 bases each). Germline V gives CDR1 SGHVS, CDR2 FNYEAQ. V lost 4 bases and J lost 2, with 12 bases in between. This CDR3 is 14 amino acids long. The chain's CDR3 is CASSYGTGAYEQYF. The CDR3 DNA follows: TGTGCCAGCAGCTACGGGACGGGTGCCTACGAGCAGTACTTC. Drawing the rest from reference TRBV7-6 and TRBJ2-7, the complete variable domain is GAGVSQSPRYKVTKRGQDVALRCDPISGHVSLYWYRQALGQGPEFLTYFNYEAQQDKSGLPNDRFSAERPEGSISTLTIQRTEQRDSAMYRCASSYGTGAYEQYFGPGTRLTVT.

The chain combines TRBV29-1 with TRBJ2-7; the match to TRBD2 covers 9 bases. The CDR3 length is 16 residues. CDR1 and CDR2 (germline): SQVTM, ANQGSEA. J gave up 1 base and V 6 bases, and 13 bases lay outside the gene matches. The CDR3 sequence is CSVDGLAGKNSYEQYF. The CDR3 nucleotides read TGCAGCGTCGACGGGCTAGCGGGAAAGAATTCCTACGAGCAGTACTTC.